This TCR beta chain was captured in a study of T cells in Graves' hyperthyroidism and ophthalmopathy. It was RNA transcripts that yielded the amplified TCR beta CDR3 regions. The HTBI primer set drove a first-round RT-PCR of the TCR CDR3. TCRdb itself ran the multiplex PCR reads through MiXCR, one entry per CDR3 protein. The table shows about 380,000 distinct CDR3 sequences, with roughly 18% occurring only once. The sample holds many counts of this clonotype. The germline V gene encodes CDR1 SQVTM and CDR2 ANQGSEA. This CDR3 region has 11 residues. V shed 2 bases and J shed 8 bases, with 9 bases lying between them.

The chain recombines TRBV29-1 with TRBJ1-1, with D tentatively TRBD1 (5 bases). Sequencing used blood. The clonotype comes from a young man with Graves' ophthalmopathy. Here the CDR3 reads CSVEHQGEAFF. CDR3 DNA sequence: TGCAGCGTTGAACACCAGGGAGAAGCTTTCTTT.